This passage covers 16 T cell receptor beta chains from one sample sequenced in a study of shared clonotypes between healthy human individuals. Profiling relied on immunoSEQ multiplex PCR, and the TCRdb table lists in-frame clones only, not all of them. Of around 350,000 clones listed, around 70% are singletons. Specimen: memory CD4+ T cells sorted from blood. Subset indicated: CD45RA-negative fraction. All receptors derive from a man aged 25 to 40 in good health.

V gene TRBV30 combines with J gene TRBJ1-4; D possibly corresponds to TRBD1 (6 bases). The V gene's germline CDR1 is GTSNPN and CDR2 SVGIG (reference sequence). V was shortened by 3 bases and J by 6 bases, with 11 bases between the two germline ends. This CDR3 has 13 residues. The CDR3 DNA follows: TGTGCCTGGAGAGGGGGAAAGGATGAAAAACTGTTTTTT. Amino acid sequence: CAWRGGKDEKLFF.

The chain combines TRBV11-2 with TRBJ1-1, with D unresolved. The CDR3 has 12 amino acids. Deletions cut 2 bases from V and 5 bases from J, with 6 bases between. CDR1 is SGHAT, CDR2 FQNNGV, per germline. CDR3 loop: CASSLFQTEAFF. The CDR3 DNA follows: TGTGCCAGCAGCTTATTCCAAACTGAAGCTTTCTTT.

This clone has just a few counts. The chain employs TRBV5-6 and TRBJ2-7, with D possibly TRBD1 on 5 matching bases. The V and J ends lost 4 bases and 2 bases respectively, with 16 bases between them. There are 15 residues in the CDR3. Germline CDR1 is SGHDT and CDR2 is YYEEEE. Here the CDR3 reads CASSSRQLGTYEQYF. The CDR3 DNA sequence: TGTGCCAGCAGCAGCCGACAGCTAGGGACCTACGAGCAGTACTTC.

The J gene is TRBJ2-7, the V gene TRBV7-2; D may match TRBD1 or TRBD2 (5 bases each). V was clipped by 5 bases and J by 2 bases, with 13 bases between them. The germline CDR1 and CDR2 sequences are SGHTA and FQGNSA. The CDR3 is 14 amino acids. CDR3 loop: CASSPTGDPYEQYF. The DNA of the CDR3 is TGTGCCAGCAGCCCCACTGGGGACCCCTACGAGCAGTACTTC.

This chain joins TRBV5-4 and TRBJ2-1; TRBD2 matches 12 bases. The germline V gene encodes CDR1 SGHNT and CDR2 YYREEE (reference sequence). V trimming: 4 bases; J trimming: 8 bases; junction bases outside the gene matches: 13. The length of the CDR3 is 17 residues. CDR3 residues: CASSPKSAGLAGDEQFF. CDR3 bases: TGTGCCAGCAGCCCTAAATCTGCGGGACTAGCGGGCGATGAGCAGTTCTTC.

The V and J genes are TRBV4-1 and TRBJ1-1, with D unclear. The germline V and J ends were trimmed by 2 bases and 5 bases, with 6 bases remaining between them. Germline CDR1 reads MGHRA; CDR2 reads YSYEKL. This CDR3 contains 12 residues. The CDR3 nucleotides read TGCGCCAGCAGCCAACGAGCGACTGAAGCTTTCTTT. Translated, it gives CASSQRATEAFF.

This clone occurred a few times. The rearrangement links TRBV6-1 to TRBJ2-1, with unresolved D. The V gene's germline CDR1 is MNHNS and CDR2 SASEGT. Trimming left V 2 bases short and J 5 bases short, with 7 bases between. The CDR3 totals 13 residues. CDR3 sequence: CASSERKNNEQFF. The CDR3 region has the DNA TGTGCCAGCAGTGAAAGAAAGAACAATGAGCAGTTCTTC.

The chain combines TRBV27 with TRBJ1-4; no definite D call. Trimming removed 5 bases at V and 13 bases at J, with 11 bases between. The CDR3 consists of 11 residues. Germline CDR1 and CDR2: MNHEY and SMNVEV (reference sequence). CDR3 nucleotide sequence: TGTGCCAGCAGTCCCATTCGAGGACTGTTTTTT. This sequence encodes CASSPIRGLFF.

This clone was observed a few times. The chain has TRBV5-1 and TRBJ1-5; possible D gene TRBD1, 5 bases. Trimming removed 0 bases from V and 1 base from J, with 8 bases in between. This CDR3 contains 15 residues. The germline V gene has CDR1 SGHRS and CDR2 YFSETQ. This chain's CDR3 is CASSLDEGSNQPQHF. For the CDR3, the DNA is TGCGCCAGCAGCTTGGATGAGGGGAGCAATCAGCCCCAGCATTTT. The full variable domain, its missing parts supplied by reference TRBV5-1 and TRBJ1-5, is KAGVTQTPRYLIKTRGQQVTLSCSPISGHRSVSWYQQTPGQGLQFLFEYFSETQRNKGNFPGRFSGRQFSNSRSEMNVSTLELGDSALYLCASSLDEGSNQPQHFGDGTRLSIL.

The rearrangement uses TRBV19 and TRBJ2-2; D may be TRBD1 or TRBD2 (5 bases each). The CDR3 length is 16 residues. Germline loops: CDR1 LNHDA, CDR2 SQIVND (reference sequence). Trimming took 7 bases from V and 0 from J, leaving 15 bases between them. CDR3 sequence (DNA): TGTGCCAGTATGCCCCTGAGGGACCCGAACACCGGGGAGCTGTTTTTT. Its translation: CASMPLRDPNTGELFF.

This clone was seen more than once but under ten times. The CDR3: CASSPRKIAGGGNEQFF. CDR3 nucleotide sequence: TGTGCCAGCTCACCACGGAAAATAGCGGGAGGAGGGAATGAGCAGTTCTTC. The chain is built from TRBV18 and TRBJ2-1; 10 bases agree with TRBD2. This CDR3 has 17 residues. V was pared by 1 base and J by 7 bases, with 10 bases of the junction left unmatched. The germline V gene has CDR1 KGHSH and CDR2 LQKENI.

V usage is TRBV18 and J usage is TRBJ1-3; D possibly corresponds to TRBD1 (5 bases). This CDR3 region has 16 residues. Germline CDR1 KGHSH, CDR2 LQKENI. Trimming pared 3 bases from V and 0 bases from J, leaving 12 bases between. CDR3: CASSPFDRFSGNTIYF. CDR3 bases: TGTGCCAGCTCACCGTTCGACAGATTCTCTGGAAACACCATATATTTT.

A remark on this clone: This specimen includes other DNA sequences encoding the same CDR3. The J gene is TRBJ1-4, the V gene TRBV5-1; D call uncertain. Germline-derived CDR1 and CDR2 are SGHRS and YFSETQ. Trimming took 0 bases from V and 2 from J, leaving 5 bases between them. The CDR3 runs 14 residues. CDR3 DNA sequence: TGCGCCAGCAGCTTGGCTGGGACTAATGAAAAACTGTTTTTT. Amino acid sequence: CASSLAGTNEKLFF.

About this clone itself: It differs at one base from a far larger clone, so likely a read error. J is TRBJ2-3 and V is TRBV6-6; 7 bases match TRBD2. The germline V gene encodes CDR1 MNHNY and CDR2 SVGAGI (reference sequence). This CDR3 contains 15 residues. V lost 4 bases and J lost 0; bases outside the gene matches: 4. In DNA form, the CDR3 reads TGTGCCAGCAGTTTACTAGCGATGAGCACAGATACGCAGTATTTT. It codes for CASSLLAMSTDTQYF.

This rearrangement joins TRBV28 to TRBJ2-7, with D possibly being TRBD2 (6 bases). Trimming removed 3 bases from V and 6 bases from J, with 12 bases in between. The CDR3 extends over 13 amino acids. Per the germline V gene, CDR1 is MDHEN and CDR2 is SYDVKM. Here the CDR3 DNA reads TGTGCCAGCAGTTTTTGGGGGGAAGGCGAGCAGTACTTC. This translates into CASSFWGEGEQYF.

The chain's CDR3 is CASSLDRGEVNTQYF. In DNA, the CDR3 is TGTGCCAGCAGCCTTGACAGGGGTGAGGTTAATACGCAGTATTTT. The chain is built from TRBV5-4 and TRBJ2-3; 8 positions agree with TRBD1. This CDR3 is 15 amino acids long. V shed 4 bases and J 7 bases; nucleotides not matched to a gene: 11. Germline V gene lookup returns CDR1 SGHNT and CDR2 YYREEE (reference sequence).